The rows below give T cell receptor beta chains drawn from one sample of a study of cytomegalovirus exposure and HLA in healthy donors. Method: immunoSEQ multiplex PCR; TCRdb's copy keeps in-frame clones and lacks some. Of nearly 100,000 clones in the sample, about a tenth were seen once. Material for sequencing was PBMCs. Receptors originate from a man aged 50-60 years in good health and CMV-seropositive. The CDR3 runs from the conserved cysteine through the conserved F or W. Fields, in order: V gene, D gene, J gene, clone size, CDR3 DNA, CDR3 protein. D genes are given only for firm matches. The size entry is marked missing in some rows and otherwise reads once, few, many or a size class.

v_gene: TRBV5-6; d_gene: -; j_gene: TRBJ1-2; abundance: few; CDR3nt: TGTGCCAGCGCCGGGGAGGCTAACTATGGCTACACCTTC; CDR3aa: CASAGEANYGYTF
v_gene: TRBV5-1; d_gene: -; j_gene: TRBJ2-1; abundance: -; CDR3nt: TGCGCCAGCAGCTTGGGCAGTTACAATGAGCAGTTCTTC; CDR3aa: CASSLGSYNEQFF
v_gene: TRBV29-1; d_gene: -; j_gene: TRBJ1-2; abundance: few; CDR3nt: TGCAGCGTTCGGTCAGGCGGCTACACCTTC; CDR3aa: CSVRSGGYTF
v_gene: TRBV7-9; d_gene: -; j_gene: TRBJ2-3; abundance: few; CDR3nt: TGTGCCAGCGGTCGGGATTACACAGATACGCAGTATTTT; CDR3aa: CASGRDYTDTQYF
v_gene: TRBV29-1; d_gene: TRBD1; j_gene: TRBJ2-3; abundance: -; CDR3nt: TGCAGCATCCGCGGACAGGGGGCGGGCACAGATACGCAGTATTTT; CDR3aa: CSIRGQGAGTDTQYF
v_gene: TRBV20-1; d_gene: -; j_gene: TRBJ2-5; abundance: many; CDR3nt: TGCAGTGCTAGACGGCAAGAGACCCAGTACTTC; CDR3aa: CSARRQETQYF
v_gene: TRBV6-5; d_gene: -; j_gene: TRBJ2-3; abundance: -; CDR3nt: TGTGCCAGCAGTTACCAGCGGGGCACAGATACGCAGTATTTT; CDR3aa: CASSYQRGTDTQYF
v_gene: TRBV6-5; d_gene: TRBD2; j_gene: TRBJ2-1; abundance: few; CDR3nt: TGTGCCAGCAGACTGACTAGCGGGAGGCCGCTAGGGCAGTTCTTC; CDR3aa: CASRLTSGRPLGQFF
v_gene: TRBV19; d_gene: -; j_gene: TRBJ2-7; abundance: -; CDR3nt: TGTGCCAGTAGTATGGGACACCACACCTACGAGCAGTACTTC; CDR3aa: CASSMGHHTYEQYF
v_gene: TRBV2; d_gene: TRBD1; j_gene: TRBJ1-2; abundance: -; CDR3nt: TGTGCCAGCAACGACAGGGGGCGCGTCTCTCCTAACTATGGCTACACCTTC; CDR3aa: CASNDRGRVSPNYGYTF
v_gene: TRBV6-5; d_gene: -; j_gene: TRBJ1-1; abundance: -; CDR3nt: TGTGCCAGCGTTCGGTTGGGGCTGAGCACTGAAGCTTTCTTT; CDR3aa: CASVRLGLSTEAFF
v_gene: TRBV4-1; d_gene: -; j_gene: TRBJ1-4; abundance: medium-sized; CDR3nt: TGCGCCAGCAGCTGGGGGGTGGGGAATGAAAAACTGTTTTTT; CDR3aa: CASSWGVGNEKLFF
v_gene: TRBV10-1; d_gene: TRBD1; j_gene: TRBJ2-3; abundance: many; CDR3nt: TGCGCCAGCAGTGAAGCGGTCGCACCGGGACAGGGGAAAGATACGCAGTATTTT; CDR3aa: CASSEAVAPGQGKDTQYF
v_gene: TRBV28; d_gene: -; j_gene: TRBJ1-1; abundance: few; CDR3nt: TGTGCCAGCACCCCGGGTTTCAATGAAGCTTTCTTT; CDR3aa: CASTPGFNEAFF
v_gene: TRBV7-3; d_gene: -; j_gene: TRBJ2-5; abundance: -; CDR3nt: TGTGCCAGCAGCCCGGTCCAAGAGACCCAGTACTTC; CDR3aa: CASSPVQETQYF
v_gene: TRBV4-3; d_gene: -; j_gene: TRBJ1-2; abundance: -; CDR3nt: TGCGCCAGCAGCCAAGACGCGACAGCTGCTAAACTAGGCTACACCTTC; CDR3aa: CASSQDATAAKLGYTF